These 10 T cell receptor beta chains were all obtained from the same sample, sequenced in a study of cytomegalovirus exposure and HLA in healthy donors. PCR used 60 Vbeta primers and 13 Jbeta primers. Measured with immunoSEQ multiplex PCR; TCRdb has only the in-frame clones, and not every one. The table shows about 180,000 clones, with 75% to 90% occurring only once. Sequencing was carried out using PBMCs. The receptors originated from a girl under 18 in good health and CMV-seropositive.

This chain joins TRBV30 and TRBJ2-1, with 7 positions matching TRBD1. In germline, CDR1 is GTSNPN, CDR2 SVGIG (reference sequence). The CDR3 contains 18 residues. With 4 bases clipped from V and 6 bases from J, the junction kept 21 bases outside the gene matches. The CDR3 DNA follows: TGTGCCTGGACAGGCAAAAAAATGACAGGGAACTTTGGCAATGAGCAGTTCTTC. Residues: CAWTGKKMTGNFGNEQFF.

This clone turned up a few times. The chain employs TRBV7-3 and TRBJ2-3; D is uncertain. Trimming shortened V by 3 bases and J by 4 bases, and 8 bases separated the two germline ends. Germline V gene data show CDR1 as SGHTA and CDR2 as FQGTGA. This CDR3 is 13 amino acids long. The CDR3 reads CASSFGRPDTQYF. The DNA for the CDR3 is TGTGCCAGCAGCTTCGGTCGCCCAGATACGCAGTATTTT.

The rearrangement joins TRBV5-6 to TRBJ1-3; 7 positions agree with TRBD1. V lost 4 bases to trimming and J lost 8 bases; unmatched junction nucleotides: 6. From germline, CDR1 is SGHDT and CDR2 YYEEEE. The CDR3 runs 13 residues. CDR3 coding DNA: TGTGCCAGCAGCCTAACCGGGACAGACACCATATATTTT. Translated, it gives CASSLTGTDTIYF.

The V gene is TRBV7-2, the J gene TRBJ2-3, with D possibly TRBD2 on 5 matching bases. CDR3 length: 14 amino acids. Germline CDR1 SGHTA, CDR2 FQGNSA. The ends were cut back, 1 base at V and 6 bases at J, with 11 bases in the middle. For the CDR3, the DNA is TGTGCCAGCAGCTTAGGGGCCGGCGGGGATACGCAGTATTTT. Its translation: CASSLGAGGDTQYF.

The chain couples TRBV6-5 to TRBJ1-2; 7 bases are shared with TRBD1. From germline, CDR1 is MNHEY and CDR2 SVGAGI. This CDR3 has 15 residues. J gave up 8 bases and V 0 bases, and 9 bases lay outside the gene matches. The CDR3 protein is CASSYSGDSRGGYTF. Written as DNA, the CDR3 is TGTGCCAGCAGTTACTCCGGGGACAGTCGTGGAGGCTACACCTTC.

V and J are TRBV19 and TRBJ1-5; D is possibly TRBD1 (6 bases). This CDR3 comprises 15 residues. From germline, CDR1 is LNHDA and CDR2 SQIVND (reference sequence). V lost 3 bases and J 6 bases, leaving 15 bases between the germline ends. As DNA, the CDR3 is TGTGCCAGTAGTATTCGTAAGGGGGGGGGTCAGCCCCAGCATTTT. Translation gives CASSIRKGGGQPQHF.

J is TRBJ2-1 and V is TRBV29-1; TRBD2 matches at 8 bases. V lost 4 bases, J lost 0 bases, and 8 bases stayed unmatched. Germline V lookup: CDR1 SQVTM, CDR2 ANQGSEA. The CDR3 spans 16 residues. CDR3 loop: CSVAGSGKSSYNEQFF. The CDR3 region has the DNA TGCAGCGTTGCGGGTAGCGGGAAGAGCTCCTACAATGAGCAGTTCTTC.

V usage is TRBV25-1 and J usage is TRBJ2-1; D may be TRBD2 (6 bases). V was pared by 7 bases and J by 10 bases, with 17 bases between. The germline V gene encodes CDR1 MGHDK and CDR2 SYGVNS. The CDR3 totals 13 residues. The CDR3 protein is CASTASGAQEQFF. In DNA, the CDR3 is TGTGCCAGCACTGCATCGGGAGCACAAGAGCAGTTCTTC. The variable domain in full, with the rest retrieved from reference TRBV25-1 and TRBJ2-1, is EADIYQTPRYLVIGTGKKITLECSQTMGHDKMYWYQQDPGMELHLIHYSYGVNSTEKGDLSSESTVSRIRTEHFPLTLESARPSHTSQYLCASTASGAQEQFFGPGTRLTVL.

This clone was found once. This sequence joins TRBV25-1 and TRBJ2-2; 7 nucleotides line up with TRBD1. Germline CDR1 is MGHDK and CDR2 is SYGVNS. The CDR3 sequence is 16 residues long. J was trimmed by 0 bases and V by 1 base; bases with no gene match: 2. CDR3 bases: TGTGCCAGCAGTGAATCCGGGACAGCGAACACCGGGGAGCTGTTTTTT. Translated: CASSESGTANTGELFF.

The V and J genes are TRBV7-3 and TRBJ1-1; D perhaps matches TRBD1 (6 bases). Trimming removed 5 bases from V and 0 bases from J, with 10 bases in between. This CDR3 contains 14 residues. Per the germline V gene, CDR1 is SGHTA and CDR2 is FQGTGA. The CDR3 is CASSPTGMNTEAFF. DNA for the CDR3: TGTGCCAGCAGCCCAACAGGGATGAACACTGAAGCTTTCTTT.